This T cell receptor beta chain appears in the sequencing data of a study of identical twins. Study-wide findings and caveats: For zero-insertion analyses, partial confounding could come from invariant MAIT and iNKT cells. Beta out-of-frame sequences showed weaker excess sharing between twins.

J gave up 3 bases and V 5 bases, and 9 bases lay outside the gene matches. The germline V gene has CDR1 LNHNV and CDR2 YYDKDF (reference sequence). The CDR3 loop spans 15 amino acids. With template switching, a universal primer site was added, and the cDNA carried unique molecular identifiers. One entry per CDR3 protein results from TCRdb running MiXCR on the 5' RACE reads. The data show approximately 530,000 distinct CDR3 sequences, approximately 20% seen once. As concerns this clonotype: The target antigen is unknown.

In addition, the sample was reused for a study of yellow fever vaccine responses in identical twins. Turning to that study: Twins reportedly appeared to share part of their vaccine T cell response while keeping part individual.

The TCR originated in a woman between 18 and 29 years old in good health. Material for sequencing was CD4+ T cells sorted from blood. The chain carries TRBV15 and TRBJ2-7, with 8 bases fitting TRBD1. For the CDR3, the DNA is TGTGCCACCAGCCCCCGGACAGGGAATTACTACGAGCAGTACTTC. This sequence encodes CATSPRTGNYYEQYF.